The rows below give T cell receptor beta chains drawn from one sample of a study of blood T cell repertoires in COVID-19. The table came from immunoSEQ multiplex PCR; TCRdb's copy has only in-frame clones and leaves some out. This table holds about 260,000 clones, around 82% found once. What was sequenced was peripheral blood. Receptors originate from a human donor in a cohort sampled during active COVID-19. Both conserved end residues are part of each CDR3. The D gene is left open where the match is weak. Not all rows give a size; the values are once, few, many and, for expanded clones, a class.

TRBJ2-7,NA,TRBV18,NA,TGTGCCAGCTCACTGAGGGCCCGGCGGGGCGACGAGCAGTACTTC,CASSLRARRGDEQYF
TRBJ2-1,NA,TRBV2,TRBD2,TGTGCCAGCGAGCTTCTAGCGGGAGTGGACAATGAGCAGTTCTTC,CASELLAGVDNEQFF
TRBJ2-7,NA,TRBV7-8,NA,TGTGCCAGCAGCTTAGCGCAGAGGGCCGACGAGCAGTACTTC,CASSLAQRADEQYF
TRBJ2-7,NA,TRBV7-9,TRBD2,TGTGCCAGCAGCTCTCCTAGCGGGGGCCCCTACGAGCAGTACTTC,CASSSPSGGPYEQYF
TRBJ1-1,NA,TRBV10-3,TRBD1,TGTGCCATCAGTGAGCCTGGACAGGGTCACACTGAAGCTTTCTTT,CAISEPGQGHTEAFF
TRBJ2-2,NA,TRBV3-1/TRBV3-2,NA,TGTGCCAGCAGCCAAGCCAGGGGCACCGGGGAGCTGTTTTTT,CASSQARGTGELFF
TRBJ2-2,NA,TRBV5-5,NA,TGTGCCAGCAGCTTGGCAAACACCGGGGAGCTGTTTTTT,CASSLANTGELFF
TRBJ2-7,NA,TRBV6-5,TRBD1,TGTGCCAGCCCTACCGACAGGGAATACTACGAGCAGTACTTC,CASPTDREYYEQYF
TRBJ2-3,once,TRBV19,NA,TGTGCCAGTAGTATGCGGCAGGGAACAGATACGCAGTATTTT,CASSMRQGTDTQYF
TRBJ2-1,NA,TRBV9,TRBD2,TGTGCCAGCAGCCCGCGACTAGCGGGAGGTTACAATGAGCAGTTCTTC,CASSPRLAGGYNEQFF
TRBJ1-4,NA,TRBV7-9,TRBD1,TGTGCCAGCAAGGGCAGGGGGAATGAAAAACTGTTTTTT,CASKGRGNEKLFF